The clone carrying this T cell receptor beta chain was seen a few times. The data stem from a study of T cell changes during pregnancy in multiple sclerosis. Sequenced by immunoSEQ multiplex PCR; TCRdb stores in-frame clones only, minus some. Of about 64,000 clones in the sample, over 95% were seen once. This CDR3 is built from 15 residues. Trimming removed 2 bases from V and 4 bases from J, with 12 bases in between. Germline-derived CDR1 and CDR2 are ENHRY and SYGVKD. Sequenced here: CD8+ T cells from peripheral blood mononuclear cells, sampled after pregnancy. The origin of this receptor is a female donor with multiple sclerosis, enrolled in a pregnancy study. The gene calls are TRBV10-3 and TRBJ1-5; TRBD1 might be the D (6 bases). The CDR3 sequence is CAISETDSLNQPQHF. CDR3 bases: TGTGCCATCAGTGAGACGGACAGCCTTAATCAGCCCCAGCATTTT.